What follows are 24 T cell receptor beta chains derived from one specimen sequenced in a study of T cell responses to AZD1222 COVID-19 vaccine. TCRdb keeps only in-frame clones here, not all; method: immunoSEQ multiplex PCR. This table has about 170,000 clones, approximately 90% appearing once. Sequences were derived from peripheral blood, sampled 28 days after the second AZD1222 dose. All receptors come from an adult who received the AZD1222 COVID-19 vaccine.

J is TRBJ1-2 and V is TRBV27, with D tentatively TRBD1 (6 bases). Per the germline V gene, CDR1 is MNHEY and CDR2 is SMNVEV (reference sequence). Trimming stripped 4 bases from V and 10 bases from J, with 31 bases between. This CDR3 contains 18 residues. CDR3 in amino acids: CASSSNTPEGGLRRDYTF. The CDR3 region has the DNA TGTGCCAGCAGTTCTAACACCCCCGAAGGGGGGCTACGAAGGGACTACACCTTC.

The chain joins TRBV5-1 to TRBJ2-6; D might be TRBD1 or TRBD2, each matching 5 bases. The CDR3 contains 20 residues. Germline assignment: CDR1 SGHRS and CDR2 YFSETQ. V was pared by 3 bases and J by 0 bases, with 22 bases between. The chain's CDR3 is CASSSSRRQRGISGANVLTF. The CDR3 DNA follows: TGCGCCAGCAGCTCGTCCCGCCGACAGAGGGGCATCTCTGGGGCCAACGTCCTGACTTTC.

The chain joins TRBV3-1 (or the pseudogene TRBV3-2) to TRBJ1-2; D is uncertain. Germline V lookup: CDR1 LGHDT, CDR2 YNNKEL (reference sequence). CDR3 length: 13 residues. V was clipped by 4 bases and J by 8 bases, with 14 bases between them. CDR3: CASSPQYGGGYTF. CDR3 DNA sequence: TGTGCCAGCAGCCCCCAATACGGTGGAGGCTACACCTTC.

CDR3 DNA sequence: TGCAGCGTAAAACCGGGACATCGACCTCCGTATACCGGGGAGCTGTTTTTT. Translation gives CSVKPGHRPPYTGELFF. The chain couples TRBV29-1 to TRBJ2-2; TRBD1 is a possible D gene (6 bases). Trimming cost V 6 bases and J 5 bases, with 25 bases left between them. The CDR3 has 17 amino acids. Germline CDR1 SQVTM, CDR2 ANQGSEA.

J is TRBJ2-7 and V is TRBV7-9; TRBD1 might be the D (6 bases). The CDR3 sequence is 12 residues long. Trimming took 5 bases from V and 8 from J, leaving 13 bases between them. CDR1 and CDR2 (germline): SEHNR, FQNEAQ (reference sequence). CDR3 DNA sequence: TGTGCCAGCAGCGCGAGGGACACGAAGCAGTACTTC. As protein: CASSARDTKQYF.

This rearrangement joins TRBV7-9 to TRBJ2-1; 11 nucleotides agree with TRBD2. This CDR3 is built from 14 residues. Germline CDR1 SEHNR, CDR2 FQNEAQ (reference sequence). V dropped 6 bases and J dropped 4; count of bases not matched to a gene: 2. CDR3 in DNA: TGTGCCAGCAGGGCTAGCGGGGGGTACAATGAGCAGTTCTTC. It is translated as CASRASGGYNEQFF.

The V gene is TRBV5-1, the J gene TRBJ1-6, with 8 bases matching TRBD1. V lost 0 bases to trimming and J lost 3 bases; unmatched junction nucleotides: 11. CDR1 is SGHRS and CDR2 is YFSETQ in the germline V gene. This CDR3 contains 19 residues. CDR3 in amino acids: CASSLGDPTGVIYNSPLHF. CDR3 bases: TGCGCCAGCAGCTTGGGGGACCCGACAGGGGTTATCTATAATTCACCCCTCCACTTT. Full variable domain (missing parts from reference TRBV5-1 and TRBJ1-6): KAGVTQTPRYLIKTRGQQVTLSCSPISGHRSVSWYQQTPGQGLQFLFEYFSETQRNKGNFPGRFSGRQFSNSRSEMNVSTLELGDSALYLCASSLGDPTGVIYNSPLHFGNGTRLTVT.

V gene TRBV5-5 combines with J gene TRBJ2-7; no firm D call. The germline CDR1 and CDR2 sequences are SGHKS and YYEKEE (reference sequence). With 5 bases removed from V and 3 bases from J, the gap between germline ends came to 6 bases. The CDR3 is made up of 11 amino acids. CDR3 coding DNA: TGTGCCAGCAGTTACCACTACGAGCAGTACTTC. Encoded protein: CASSYHYEQYF.

The J gene is TRBJ2-1, the V gene TRBV3-1 (or the pseudogene TRBV3-2), with D hard to call. The ends were cut back, 1 base at V and 7 bases at J, with 11 bases in the middle. Germline V gene data show CDR1 as LGHDT and CDR2 as YNNKEL (reference sequence). The length of the CDR3 is 14 residues. The CDR3 DNA is TGTGCCAGCAGCCAAGGGGTAGAAGTTAATGAGCAGTTCTTC. Its translation: CASSQGVEVNEQFF.

The chain is built from TRBV18 and TRBJ2-3, with 7 nucleotides matching TRBD1. Germline CDR1 KGHSH, CDR2 LQKENI. With V trimmed by 4 bases and J by 5 bases, 9 bases remained unmatched. The CDR3 is 15 residues long. CDR3 residues: CASSRSGTARDTQYF. CDR3 nucleotides: TGTGCCAGCTCACGATCCGGGACAGCAAGAGATACGCAGTATTTT. Combining the CDR3 with reference TRBV18 and TRBJ2-3 gives the whole variable domain NAGVMQNPRHLVRRRGQEARLRCSPMKGHSHVYWYRQLPEEGLKFMVYLQKENIIDESGMPKERFSAEFPKEGPSILRIQQVVRGDSAAYFCASSRSGTARDTQYFGPGTRLTVL.

This clone was counted a few times. The V and J genes are TRBV20-1 and TRBJ2-7; 7 nucleotides match TRBD2. Trimming took 3 bases from V and 6 from J; bases not matched to a gene: 8. The CDR3 totals 13 residues. In germline, CDR1 is DFQATT, CDR2 SNEGSKA (reference sequence). The CDR3 DNA reads as TGCAGTGCTAGTCCCCCCTCTAGCGGCGAGCAGTACTTC. Protein sequence: CSASPPSSGEQYF.

This clone was observed once. CDR3 in amino acids: CATSRGEGITYNEQFF. CDR3 DNA sequence: TGTGCCACCAGCAGAGGTGAGGGCATCACATACAATGAGCAGTTCTTC. This chain uses TRBV15 with TRBJ2-1, with D tentatively TRBD2 (5 bases). There are 16 residues in the CDR3. The germline gives CDR1 LNHNV, CDR2 YYDKDF (reference sequence). The V end was cut by 1 base, the J end by 4 bases, with 14 bases between.

V is TRBV6-5 and J is TRBJ2-5; TRBD2 aligns across 7 bases. This CDR3 is 14 amino acids long. The germline V gene has CDR1 MNHEY and CDR2 SVGAGI. Trimming took 6 bases from V and 2 from J; bases not matched to a gene: 6. The CDR3 sequence: CASRPGTMQETQYF. For the CDR3, the DNA is TGTGCCAGCAGACCCGGGACTATGCAAGAGACCCAGTACTTC.

The V call is TRBV18, the J call TRBJ1-1; no clear D. This CDR3 has 15 residues. V was shortened by 4 bases and J by 3 bases, with 15 bases between the two germline ends. CDR1 is KGHSH, CDR2 LQKENI, per germline. The CDR3 region is CASSLWDSEDTEAFF. The CDR3 bases are TGTGCCAGCTCACTTTGGGATTCCGAGGACACTGAAGCTTTCTTT.

CDR3 residues: CASSQVAGGTQETQYF. The CDR3 DNA follows: TGTGCCAGCAGCCAGGTAGCGGGGGGAACACAAGAGACCCAGTACTTC. The chain carries TRBV4-2 and TRBJ2-5, with 10 bases lining up with TRBD2. The CDR3 length is 16 residues. Looked up from germline, CDR1 is LGHNA and CDR2 is YNFKEQ. The trim removed 3 bases at V and 2 bases at J, leaving 6 bases unmatched.

The rearrangement uses TRBV24-1 and TRBJ1-5; no clear D. Trimming shortened V by 4 bases and J by 1 base, and 7 bases separated the two germline ends. Germline CDR1 reads KGHDR; CDR2 reads SFDVKD. This CDR3 region has 14 residues. This chain's CDR3 is CATSERVSNQPQHF. CDR3 nucleotide sequence: TGTGCCACCAGTGAGCGGGTGAGCAATCAGCCCCAGCATTTT.

The chain couples TRBV28 to TRBJ1-6, with 11 nucleotides matching TRBD1. The V gene's germline CDR1 is MDHEN and CDR2 SYDVKM. This CDR3 has 14 residues. Trimming removed 8 bases from V and 9 bases from J; junction bases left unmatched: 6. CDR3: CASSWGQGVSPLHF. In DNA, the CDR3 is TGTGCCAGCTCTTGGGGACAGGGGGTTTCACCCCTCCACTTT.

V gene TRBV29-1 combines with J gene TRBJ2-7; no clear D. Trimming took 7 bases from V and 1 from J, leaving 20 bases between them. CDR3 size: 15 residues. Germline V CDR1 and CDR2: SQVTM, ANQGSEA. CDR3 nucleotide sequence: TGCAGCGCCGGTGGATCCTACAGCTCATCCTACGAGCAGTACTTC. Protein product: CSAGGSYSSSYEQYF.

The chain joins TRBV27 to TRBJ2-7, with TRBD2 as a possible D gene (6 bases). CDR3 length: 13 residues. CDR1 and CDR2 from the germline V gene are MNHEY and SMNVEV (reference sequence). V shed 5 bases and J shed 3 bases, with 11 bases lying between them. The CDR3 here is CASSRERFYEQYF. The CDR3 DNA sequence: TGTGCCAGCAGTCGGGAGAGATTCTACGAGCAGTACTTC.

This chain uses TRBV19 with TRBJ1-1, with D possibly matching TRBD1 (5 bases). This CDR3 is built from 13 residues. V lost 7 bases and J 7 bases, leaving 16 bases between the germline ends. Germline V lookup: CDR1 LNHDA, CDR2 SQIVND (reference sequence). The CDR3 nucleotides read TGTGCCAGTAAATCGGGGGTCGAGGATGAAGCTTTCTTT. It translates to CASKSGVEDEAFF.

This sequence joins TRBV7-9 and TRBJ2-6, with 8 bases aligning to TRBD2. The germline gives CDR1 SEHNR, CDR2 FQNEAQ (reference sequence). The trim removed 5 bases at V and 0 bases at J, leaving 9 bases unmatched. The CDR3 loop spans 18 amino acids. The CDR3 loop is CASSQYRGGRSGANVLTF. In DNA form, the CDR3 reads TGTGCCAGCAGCCAGTATCGGGGGGGACGCTCTGGGGCCAACGTCCTGACTTTC.

V usage is TRBV19 and J usage is TRBJ2-7; D possibly uses TRBD1 or TRBD2 (5 bases each). V dropped 5 bases and J dropped 3 bases, with 11 bases sitting between them. This CDR3 is built from 13 residues. CDR1 and CDR2 (germline): LNHDA, SQIVND (reference sequence). CDR3 residues: CASSLGRFYEQYF. The CDR3 DNA reads TGTGCCAGTAGTCTGGGACGGTTCTACGAGCAGTACTTC.

V usage is TRBV9 and J usage is TRBJ1-4; 8 bases match TRBD1. CDR3 length: 15 amino acids. V dropped 3 bases and J dropped 7; count of bases not matched to a gene: 8. CDR1 and CDR2 (germline): SGDLS, YYNGEE. DNA for the CDR3: TGTGCCAGCAGCGCCAAACAGGGGGTGGGTGAAAAACTGTTTTTT. It codes for CASSAKQGVGEKLFF.

The chain carries TRBV27 and TRBJ1-2, with D perhaps TRBD1 (5 bases). CDR1 MNHEY and CDR2 SMNVEV come from the germline V gene (reference sequence). The V gene lost 5 bases and the J gene lost 5 bases, with 18 bases spanning the gap. The CDR3 sequence is 15 residues long. Written as DNA, the CDR3 is TGTGCCAGCAGTGCCCGTCCCTCAGGGAATTATGGCTACACCTTC. This codes for CASSARPSGNYGYTF.